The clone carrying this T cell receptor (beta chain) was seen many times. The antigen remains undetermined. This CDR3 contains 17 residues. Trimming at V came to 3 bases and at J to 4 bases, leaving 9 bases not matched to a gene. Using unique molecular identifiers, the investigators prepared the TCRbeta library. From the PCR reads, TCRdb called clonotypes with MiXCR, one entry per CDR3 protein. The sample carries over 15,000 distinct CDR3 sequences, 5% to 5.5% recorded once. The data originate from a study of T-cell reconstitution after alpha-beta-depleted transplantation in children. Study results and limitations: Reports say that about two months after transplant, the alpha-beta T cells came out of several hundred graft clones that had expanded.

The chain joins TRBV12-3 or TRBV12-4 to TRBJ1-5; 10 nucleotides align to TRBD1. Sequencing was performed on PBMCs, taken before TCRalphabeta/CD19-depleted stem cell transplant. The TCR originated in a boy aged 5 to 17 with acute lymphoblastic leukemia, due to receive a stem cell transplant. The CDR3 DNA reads TGTGCCAGCAGTTTCAGGACAGGGGGTTCGGGAAATCAGCCCCAGCATTTT. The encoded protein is CASSFRTGGSGNQPQHF.